This entry lists 7 T cell receptor beta chains sequenced from one sample in a study of OX40 agonist ivuxolimab in advanced cancers. This table comes from immunoSEQ multiplex PCR, and its TCRdb copy is limited to in-frame clones, with some not included. Among 65,000 to 85,000 clones listed, approximately 86% were seen once. The material was CD4+ or CD8+ T cells sorted from blood, obtained in a trial of the OX40 agonist ivuxolimab. The receptors here all came from an adult with an advanced solid tumor such as melanoma, head and neck, liver or kidney cancer.

The chain employs TRBV10-3 and TRBJ1-2; D remains unclear. The CDR3 length is 11 residues. Germline values: CDR1 ENHRY, CDR2 SYGVKD. Trimming removed 7 bases at V and 6 bases at J, with 9 bases between. CDR3 residues: CAIKVDHGYTF. In nucleotides, the CDR3 is TGTGCCATCAAGGTGGACCATGGCTACACCTTC.

The chain is built from TRBV28 and TRBJ1-2; tentatively, D is TRBD1 (5 bases). CDR1 and CDR2 (germline): MDHEN, SYDVKM. The CDR3 consists of 13 residues. V was trimmed by 1 base and J by 6 bases, leaving 9 bases between them. The chain's CDR3 is CASSLSGVNGYTF. The DNA of the CDR3 is TGTGCCAGCAGTTTATCGGGGGTAAATGGCTACACCTTC.

This clone has only a few counts. The chain is built from TRBV5-8 and TRBJ1-2; a weak D match, TRBD1 (5 bases). CDR3 length: 15 amino acids. V lost 4 bases and J lost 5, with 18 bases in between. In germline, CDR1 is SGHTS, CDR2 YDEGEE. The CDR3 reads CASSPLSGGKYGYTF. CDR3 nucleotides: TGTGCCAGCAGCCCTCTCTCCGGGGGGAAGTATGGCTACACCTTC.

The chain combines TRBV7-2 with TRBJ1-2, with TRBD1 matching 9 bases. This CDR3 contains 17 residues. J was trimmed by 8 bases and V by 5 bases; bases with no gene match: 18. Germline V gives CDR1 SGHTA, CDR2 FQGNSA. The CDR3 loop is CASSVSGTGTLEGGYTF. CDR3 coding DNA: TGTGCCAGCAGCGTGTCCGGGACAGGGACCCTCGAGGGCGGCTACACCTTC. The full variable domain, with the rest looked up from reference TRBV7-2 and TRBJ1-2, is GAGVSQSPSNKVTEKGKDVELRCDPISGHTALYWYRQSLGQGLEFLIYFQGNSAPDKSGLPSDRFSAERTGGSVSTLTIQRTQQEDSAVYLCASSVSGTGTLEGGYTFGSGTRLTVV.

V is TRBV30 and J is TRBJ1-4; no clear D. V lost 2 bases and J lost 8, with 12 bases in between. The CDR3 is made up of 13 amino acids. Germline CDR1 and CDR2: GTSNPN and SVGIG (reference sequence). Written as DNA, the CDR3 is TGTGCCTGGAGTATCGGGGTAGGAGAAAAACTGTTTTTT. It encodes CAWSIGVGEKLFF.

This clone appeared a few times. This chain connects TRBV7-2 to TRBJ2-5, with D hard to call. The CDR3 loop spans 11 amino acids. Trimming removed 1 base at V and 4 bases at J, with 1 base between. The germline CDR1 and CDR2 sequences are SGHTA and FQGNSA. CDR3 region: CASSLVETQYF. The CDR3 region has the DNA TGTGCCAGCAGCTTAGTAGAGACCCAGTACTTC.

The chain recombines TRBV6-5 with TRBJ1-3, with D tentatively TRBD1 (6 bases). The V gene lost 2 bases and the J gene lost 8 bases, with 13 bases spanning the gap. The CDR3 length is 14 residues. Germline loops: CDR1 MNHEY, CDR2 SVGAGI. The CDR3 region is CASSYRQEGHTIYF. CDR3 nucleotides: TGTGCCAGCAGTTACCGACAGGAGGGACACACCATATATTTT.